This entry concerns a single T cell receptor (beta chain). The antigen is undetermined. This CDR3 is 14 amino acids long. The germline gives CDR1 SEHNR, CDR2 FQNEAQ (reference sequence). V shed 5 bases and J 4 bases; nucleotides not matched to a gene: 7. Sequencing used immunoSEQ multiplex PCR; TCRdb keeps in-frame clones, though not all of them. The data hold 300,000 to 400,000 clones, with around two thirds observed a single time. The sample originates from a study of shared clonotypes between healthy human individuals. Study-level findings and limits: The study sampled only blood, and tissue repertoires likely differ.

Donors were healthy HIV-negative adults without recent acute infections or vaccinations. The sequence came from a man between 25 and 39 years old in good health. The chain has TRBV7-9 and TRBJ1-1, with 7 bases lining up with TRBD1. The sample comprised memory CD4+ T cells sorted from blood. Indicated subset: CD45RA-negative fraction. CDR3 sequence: CASSKTGQGTEAFF. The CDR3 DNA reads TGTGCCAGCAGCAAGACAGGGCAGGGCACTGAAGCTTTCTTT.